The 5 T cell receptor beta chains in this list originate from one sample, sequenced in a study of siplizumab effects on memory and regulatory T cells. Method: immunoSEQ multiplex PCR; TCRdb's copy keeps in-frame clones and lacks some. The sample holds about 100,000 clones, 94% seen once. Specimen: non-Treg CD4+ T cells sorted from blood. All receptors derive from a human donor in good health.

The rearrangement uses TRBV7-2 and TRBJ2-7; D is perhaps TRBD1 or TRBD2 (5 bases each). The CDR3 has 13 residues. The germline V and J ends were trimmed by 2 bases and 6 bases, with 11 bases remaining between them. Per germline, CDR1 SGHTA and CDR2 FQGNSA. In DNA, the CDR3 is TGTGCCAGCAGCTTAAGCAGGGACGGCGAGCAGTACTTC. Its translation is CASSLSRDGEQYF.

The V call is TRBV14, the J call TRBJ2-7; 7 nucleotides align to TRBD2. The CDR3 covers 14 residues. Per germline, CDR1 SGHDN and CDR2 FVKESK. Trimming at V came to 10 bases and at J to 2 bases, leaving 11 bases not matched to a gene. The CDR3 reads CATSKAGDTYEQYF. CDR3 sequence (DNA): TGTGCCACCTCGAAGGCGGGAGATACCTACGAGCAGTACTTC.

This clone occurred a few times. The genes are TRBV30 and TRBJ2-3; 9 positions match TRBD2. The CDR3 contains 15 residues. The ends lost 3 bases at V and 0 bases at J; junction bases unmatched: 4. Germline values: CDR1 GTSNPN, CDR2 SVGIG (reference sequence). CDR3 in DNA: TGTGCCTGGAGCCAGACTAGCGGTAGCACAGATACGCAGTATTTT. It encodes CAWSQTSGSTDTQYF.

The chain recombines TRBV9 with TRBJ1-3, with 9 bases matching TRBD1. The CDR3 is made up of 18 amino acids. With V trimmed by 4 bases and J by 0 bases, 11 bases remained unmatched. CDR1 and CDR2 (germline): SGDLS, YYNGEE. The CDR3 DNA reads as TGTGCCAGCAGCCGGGACAGGGTCAGTCTAATCTCTGGAAACACCATATATTTT. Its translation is CASSRDRVSLISGNTIYF.

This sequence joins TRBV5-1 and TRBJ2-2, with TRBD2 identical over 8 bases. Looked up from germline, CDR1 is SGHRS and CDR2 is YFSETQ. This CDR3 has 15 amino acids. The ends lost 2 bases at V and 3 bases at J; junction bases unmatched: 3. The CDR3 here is CASSLTSGYTGELFF. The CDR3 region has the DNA TGCGCCAGCAGCTTAACTAGCGGCTACACCGGGGAGCTGTTTTTT.